One sample yielded the 13 T cell receptor beta chains listed below, sequenced in a study of T cell responses to AZD1222 COVID-19 vaccine. This table comes from immunoSEQ multiplex PCR, and its TCRdb copy is limited to in-frame clones, with some not included. The top ten clones hold 6.9% of a sample with more than 75,000 clones, roughly 90% of them seen once. The starting material was peripheral blood, obtained 28 days after the second AZD1222 dose. These receptors were taken from an adult who received the AZD1222 COVID-19 vaccine.

The chain joins TRBV28 to TRBJ1-5; D is unclear. The CDR3 loop spans 15 amino acids. The V gene lost 2 bases and the J gene lost 10 bases, with 18 bases spanning the gap. Germline CDR1 is MDHEN and CDR2 is SYDVKM. CDR3 DNA: TGTGCCAGCAGTTTACCCTATGCGGGTTTTGAACCCCAGCATTTT. Translating gives CASSLPYAGFEPQHF.

This clone was recorded once. The chain couples TRBV21-1 to TRBJ2-7; the table calls TRBD2, which could not be checked here. TRBV21-1 is marked as a pseudogene. The CDR3 length is 15 residues. The chain's CDR3 is CASSNPGTREGEQYF. The CDR3 DNA reads TGTGCCAGCAGCAACCCCGGGACTAGAGAGGGCGAGCAGTACTTC.

This sequence joins TRBV29-1 and TRBJ2-1; D uncertain. This CDR3 is 14 amino acids long. Germline V gene sequence: CDR1 SQVTM, CDR2 ANQGSEA. Trimming cost V 0 bases and J 4 bases, with 10 bases left between them. CDR3 protein: CSVEETWGYNEQFF. For the CDR3, the DNA is TGCAGCGTTGAAGAGACTTGGGGATACAATGAGCAGTTCTTC.

The J gene is TRBJ2-3, the V gene TRBV21-1; the table names TRBD1, a call not compared with the DNA. TRBV21-1 is given as a pseudogene. The CDR3 is made up of 13 amino acids. CDR3 DNA sequence: TGTGCCAGCAGGAAACATGGCCAAAATTATCAGTATTTT. Amino acid sequence: CASRKHGQNYQYF.

V usage is TRBV6-5 and J usage is TRBJ1-2, with 7 bases lining up with TRBD1. Per the germline V gene, CDR1 is MNHEY and CDR2 is SVGAGI. V was clipped by 6 bases and J by 3 bases; unmatched bases: 4. The CDR3 extends over 13 amino acids. The CDR3 spells CASRKGAYYGYTF. As DNA, the CDR3 is TGTGCCAGCAGAAAGGGGGCCTACTATGGCTACACCTTC.

The chain joins TRBV7-2 to TRBJ1-3; D gene unclear. This CDR3 spans 14 amino acids. Trimming left V 5 bases short and J 3 bases short, with 11 bases between. Germline values: CDR1 SGHTA, CDR2 FQGNSA. The CDR3 here is CASSPKTHGNTIYF. The DNA for the CDR3 is TGTGCCAGCAGCCCCAAGACACATGGAAACACCATATATTTT.

The V call is TRBV5-4, the J call TRBJ2-7, with 10 bases matching TRBD1. The germline CDR1 and CDR2 sequences are SGHNT and YYREEE (reference sequence). After removal of 4 bases from V and 2 bases from J, the junction contained 6 bases not matched to a gene. The CDR3 loop spans 15 amino acids. The CDR3 region has the DNA TGTGCCAGCAGCCCCAGGGACAGGGGCCCCTACGAGCAGTACTTC. It specifies CASSPRDRGPYEQYF.

This sequence joins TRBV18 and TRBJ1-3; D not resolved. The V end was cut by 3 bases, the J end by 2 bases, with 2 bases between. The CDR3 is 12 residues long. Per the germline V gene, CDR1 is KGHSH and CDR2 is LQKENI. The CDR3 DNA follows: TGTGCCAGCTCACCGCCTGGAAACACCATATATTTT. Translated: CASSPPGNTIYF.

This chain joins TRBV27 and TRBJ2-5; 7 positions agree with TRBD2. This CDR3 spans 14 amino acids. Losses at the gene ends were 6 bases for V and 2 bases for J; bases not matched to a gene: 6. CDR1 and CDR2 from the germline V gene are MNHEY and SMNVEV (reference sequence). The CDR3 is CASRGLGRQETQYF. As DNA, the CDR3 is TGTGCCAGCAGGGGTCTCGGGAGGCAAGAGACCCAGTACTTC.

This clone was picked up a small number of times. The chain has TRBV5-1 and TRBJ2-7, with D maybe TRBD2 (6 bases). V shed 0 bases and J shed 3 bases, with 13 bases lying between them. Germline loops: CDR1 SGHRS, CDR2 YFSETQ. The CDR3 runs to 15 residues. The CDR3, as DNA: TGCGCCAGCAGCTTGGCGGCGGGAACGGTCTACGAGCAGTACTTC. Translating it yields CASSLAAGTVYEQYF.

The rearrangement links TRBV6-2 or TRBV6-3 to TRBJ2-3; 9 nucleotides line up with TRBD1. CDR1 is MNHEY, CDR2 SVGEGT, per germline. The length of the CDR3 is 16 residues. The J segment lost 1 base and the V segment lost 2 bases, leaving 4 bases of the junction unmatched. The CDR3 loop reads CASSYGTGLRTDTQYF. CDR3 DNA sequence: TGTGCCAGCAGTTACGGGACAGGGCTTCGCACAGATACGCAGTATTTT.

The CDR3 nucleotides read TGTGCCAGCAGCCGGGACTTGGGCACCGGGGAGCTGTTTTTT. Protein sequence: CASSRDLGTGELFF. The chain is built from TRBV6-4 and TRBJ2-2; possible D gene TRBD2, 6 bases. CDR1 is MRHNA, CDR2 SNTAGT, per germline. The CDR3 is 14 amino acids. The V end was cut by 6 bases, the J end by 4 bases, with 12 bases between.

The chain recombines TRBV19 with TRBJ2-3; D unclear. V was cut by 4 bases and J by 7 bases, with 18 bases left in between. The CDR3 contains 15 residues. Germline V gives CDR1 LNHDA, CDR2 SQIVND (reference sequence). CDR3 loop: CASSRTLLAENTQYF. As DNA, the CDR3 is TGTGCCAGTAGTAGGACCCTGTTAGCAGAGAATACGCAGTATTTT.